One sample yielded the 27 T cell receptor beta chains listed below, sequenced in a study of blood T cell repertoires in COVID-19. TCRdb's copy holds only in-frame clones and misses some; the assay was immunoSEQ multiplex PCR. The table includes under 300,000 clones, over 80% detected once. The sample taken for sequencing was peripheral blood. The receptor source for this set is a man between 60 and 75 years old who had recovered from COVID-19.

As regards this clone: The junction departs from the called germline gene at one end, perhaps through a read error. This chain links TRBV6-1 with TRBJ2-6, with D possibly TRBD1 on 5 matching bases. The CDR3 length is 12 residues. Germline CDR1 MNHNS, CDR2 SASEGT. CDR3 coding DNA: TGTGCCAGCAGTGAAAATAAGTGGACACCGGCCTTC. Residues: CASSENKWTPAF.

This clone occurred a few times. The chain has TRBV6-1 and TRBJ2-7; TRBD1 matches at 8 bases. CDR3 length: 16 residues. In germline, CDR1 is MNHNS, CDR2 SASEGT. With V trimmed by 3 bases and J by 3 bases, 10 bases remained unmatched. The CDR3 spells CASSEGTGKGNYEQYF. CDR3 bases: TGTGCCAGCAGTGAGGGGACAGGAAAGGGGAACTACGAGCAGTACTTC.

This clone was recorded many times. CDR3 bases: TGTGCCAGCAGTCAACAGGTCTTTAATGAAAAACTGTTTTTT. Amino acid sequence: CASSQQVFNEKLFF. The J gene is TRBJ1-4, the V gene TRBV6-5, with D perhaps TRBD1 (5 bases). From germline, CDR1 is MNHEY and CDR2 SVGAGI. The ends were cut back, 5 bases at V and 4 bases at J, with 11 bases in the middle. The length of the CDR3 is 14 residues.

The V and J genes are TRBV15 and TRBJ1-4; maybe TRBD1 (6 bases). CDR3 length: 16 amino acids. Per the germline V gene, CDR1 is LNHNV and CDR2 is YYDKDF (reference sequence). V was cut by 2 bases and J by 8 bases, with 18 bases left in between. Here the CDR3 reads CATSRPGGGAREKLFF. The CDR3 nucleotides are TGTGCCACCAGCAGACCCGGCGGGGGGGCGCGGGAAAAACTGTTTTTT.

This chain joins TRBV29-1 and TRBJ1-1; the D is unclear. Trimming took off 6 bases at V and 5 bases at J, with 13 bases between the two ends. CDR1 and CDR2 from the germline V gene are SQVTM and ANQGSEA. This CDR3 has 12 residues. The chain's CDR3 is CSVRGEWTEAFF. In DNA, the CDR3 is TGCAGCGTCCGTGGGGAGTGGACTGAAGCTTTCTTT.

This clone appeared once. As DNA, the CDR3 is TGTGCCAGCAGCGACACTAGCGGGGGCCCTGGGGAGCAGTTCTTC. Residues: CASSDTSGGPGEQFF. The rearrangement uses TRBV14 and TRBJ2-1; the match to TRBD2 covers 11 bases. From germline, CDR1 is SGHDN and CDR2 FVKESK. Losses at the gene ends were 5 bases for V and 10 bases for J; bases not matched to a gene: 10. The CDR3 covers 15 residues. Supplemented by reference TRBV14 and TRBJ2-1, the full variable domain reads EAGVTQFPSHSVIEKGQTVTLRCDPISGHDNLYWYRRVMGKEIKFLLHFVKESKQDESGMPNNRFLAERTGGTYSTLKVQPAELEDSGVYFCASSDTSGGPGEQFFGPGTRLTVL.

This clone was seen a handful of times. This chain uses TRBV2 with TRBJ1-5; no firm D call. The CDR3 runs to 15 residues. V was shortened by 6 bases and J by 9 bases, with 21 bases between the two germline ends. CDR1 SNHLY and CDR2 FYNNEI come from the germline V gene. As DNA, the CDR3 is TGTGCCAGCAGCGCTGATGGGCAGGCCGTACGGCCCCAGCATTTT. Its protein is CASSADGQAVRPQHF.

This clone was seen a few times. The chain employs TRBV6-4 and TRBJ2-2; D possibly corresponds to TRBD1 (6 bases). Trimming took 4 bases from V and 1 from J, leaving 16 bases between them. The CDR3 covers 17 residues. Germline loops: CDR1 MRHNA, CDR2 SNTAGT. The CDR3 DNA is TGTGCCAGCAGTGTTTCCGTGGGACATCTGAACACCGGGGAGCTGTTTTTT. Protein: CASSVSVGHLNTGELFF.

This chain joins TRBV24-1 and TRBJ2-1, with a possible D match to TRBD2 (6 bases). CDR1 is KGHDR, CDR2 SFDVKD, per germline. The V and J ends lost 4 bases and 6 bases respectively, with 18 bases between them. The CDR3 is made up of 16 amino acids. Here the CDR3 reads CATSDPTGGALNEQFF. The CDR3 bases are TGTGCCACCAGTGACCCCACCGGCGGGGCCCTCAATGAGCAGTTCTTC.

The CDR3 region is CTSSRRDRGSYEQYF. The CDR3 nucleotides read TGCACCAGCAGCCGCCGGGACAGGGGGTCCTACGAGCAGTACTTC. J is TRBJ2-7 and V is TRBV1; the DNA was not compared with TRBD1, the D call given in the table. TRBV1 is tagged as a pseudogene. This CDR3 contains 15 residues.

This chain joins TRBV4-1 and TRBJ1-1, with TRBD1 as a possible D gene (6 bases). V lost 1 base, J lost 10 bases, and 13 bases lay in between. The CDR3 contains 13 residues. Germline-derived CDR1 and CDR2 are MGHRA and YSYEKL. CDR3 sequence reads: CASSQGGGGLAFF. CDR3 sequence (DNA): TGCGCCAGCAGCCAAGGAGGGGGGGGGTTAGCTTTCTTT.

The chain combines TRBV5-4 with TRBJ1-2, with D unclear. V was shortened by 3 bases and J by 6 bases, with 12 bases between the two germline ends. Germline CDR1 is SGHNT and CDR2 is YYREEE (reference sequence). The CDR3 extends over 13 amino acids. The CDR3: CASSSGFRDGYTF. The CDR3, as DNA: TGTGCCAGCAGCTCCGGCTTTCGGGATGGCTACACCTTC.

The rearrangement links TRBV27 to TRBJ1-1; possibly TRBD1 for D (6 bases). V shed 6 bases and J shed 5 bases, with 10 bases lying between them. The germline gives CDR1 MNHEY, CDR2 SMNVEV (reference sequence). The CDR3 extends over 12 amino acids. The CDR3 coding sequence is TGTGCCAGCAGCACAGGGAGAACTGAAGCTTTCTTT. Protein sequence: CASSTGRTEAFF.

This chain connects TRBV5-1 to TRBJ2-1; 8 bases are shared with TRBD1. The CDR3 spans 16 residues. V lost 4 bases to trimming and J lost 4 bases; unmatched junction nucleotides: 10. From germline, CDR1 is SGHRS and CDR2 YFSETQ. CDR3 protein: CASSPWQGAGYNEQFF. CDR3 sequence (DNA): TGCGCCAGCAGCCCCTGGCAGGGGGCTGGTTACAATGAGCAGTTCTTC.

The V call is TRBV2, the J call TRBJ1-1, with TRBD1 matching over 8 bases. Germline V gives CDR1 SNHLY, CDR2 FYNNEI. CDR3 length: 14 residues. V lost 5 bases to trimming and J lost 5 bases; unmatched junction nucleotides: 7. Here the CDR3 reads CASSPGGARTEAFF. CDR3 bases: TGTGCCAGCAGTCCAGGGGGCGCGAGGACTGAAGCTTTCTTT.

The chain couples TRBV29-1 to TRBJ1-1; unclear D gene. Trimming took off 4 bases at V and 6 bases at J, with 3 bases between the two ends. CDR3 length: 9 residues. Germline CDR1 and CDR2: SQVTM and ANQGSEA. The CDR3 is CSVGPEAFF. Written as DNA, the CDR3 is TGCAGCGTTGGGCCTGAAGCTTTCTTT.

The V call is TRBV27, the J call TRBJ1-6; D not certain. The CDR3 sequence is 23 residues long. V gave up 6 bases and J gave up 5 bases, with 38 bases separating them. The germline gives CDR1 MNHEY, CDR2 SMNVEV (reference sequence). CDR3 loop: CASRGTGREAILWAGGHNSPLHF. CDR3 coding DNA: TGTGCCAGCAGGGGTACCGGGAGGGAAGCAATCCTCTGGGCGGGCGGCCATAATTCACCCCTCCACTTT.

The gene calls are TRBV5-4 and TRBJ2-5, with unresolved D. Germline V lookup: CDR1 SGHNT, CDR2 YYREEE (reference sequence). The CDR3 spans 13 residues. Trimming removed 4 bases from V and 3 bases from J, with 10 bases in between. In nucleotides, the CDR3 is TGTGCCAGCAGCCCGACTGCCAAAGAGACCCAGTACTTC. Amino acids: CASSPTAKETQYF. The full variable domain, with the rest looked up from reference TRBV5-4 and TRBJ2-5, is ETGVTQSPTHLIKTRGQQVTLRCSSQSGHNTVSWYQQALGQGPQFIFQYYREEENGRGNFPPRFSGLQFPNYSSELNVNALELDDSALYLCASSPTAKETQYFGPGTRLLVL.

The genes are TRBV5-6 and TRBJ2-7; 7 bases fit TRBD2. V was clipped by 6 bases and J by 1 base; unmatched bases: 7. From germline, CDR1 is SGHDT and CDR2 YYEEEE. The CDR3 covers 14 residues. The CDR3 sequence: CASTPAGVSYEQYF. Written as DNA, the CDR3 is TGTGCCAGCACCCCCGCGGGGGTTTCCTACGAGCAGTACTTC.

The rearrangement uses TRBV28 and TRBJ2-7, with 10 bases fitting TRBD1. CDR1 and CDR2 (germline): MDHEN, SYDVKM. CDR3 length equals 12 residues. V was pared by 10 bases and J by 5 bases, with 5 bases of the junction left unmatched. In DNA form, the CDR3 reads TGTGCCACGACAGGGGGCCTGGACGAGCAGTACTTC. It is translated as CATTGGLDEQYF.

The chain uses TRBV7-9 and TRBJ2-5; TRBD2 aligns across 11 bases. The CDR3 contains 18 residues. The ends lost 0 bases at V and 1 base at J; junction bases unmatched: 7. The germline V gene has CDR1 SEHNR and CDR2 FQNEAQ (reference sequence). The chain's CDR3 is CASSLAASGGTFQETQYF. For the CDR3, the DNA is TGTGCCAGCAGCTTAGCGGCTAGCGGGGGGACTTTCCAAGAGACCCAGTACTTC. The full variable domain, in which reference TRBV7-9 and TRBJ2-5 provide the parts outside the CDR3, is DTGVSQNPRHKITKRGQNVTFRCDPISEHNRLYWYRQTLGQGPEFLTYFQNEAQLEKSRLLSDRFSAERPKGSFSTLEIQRTEQGDSAMYLCASSLAASGGTFQETQYFGPGTRLLVL.

The rearrangement joins TRBV2 to TRBJ2-3; 9 nucleotides agree with TRBD2. CDR1 and CDR2 (germline): SNHLY, FYNNEI. There are 13 residues in the CDR3. Trimming at V came to 6 bases and at J to 4 bases, leaving 2 bases not matched to a gene. This chain's CDR3 is CASRGGGADTQYF. The CDR3 coding sequence is TGTGCCAGCAGGGGCGGGGGGGCAGATACGCAGTATTTT.

The rearrangement links TRBV7-6 to TRBJ2-6, with D perhaps matching TRBD1 (5 bases). V gave up 5 bases and J gave up 0 bases, with 11 bases separating them. The CDR3 loop spans 16 amino acids. The germline V gene encodes CDR1 SGHVS and CDR2 FNYEAQ. CDR3 in amino acids: CASSPTDSSGANVLTF. The CDR3 DNA sequence: TGTGCCAGCAGCCCCACCGACAGCTCTGGGGCCAACGTCCTGACTTTC.

This clone has only a few counts. The rearrangement uses TRBV10-1 and TRBJ2-7; 9 bases map to TRBD1. CDR3 size: 16 residues. CDR1 and CDR2 from the germline V gene are WNHNN and SYGVQD (reference sequence). V was clipped by 3 bases and J by 7 bases; unmatched bases: 13. DNA for the CDR3: TGCGCCAGCAGTGACACAACCGGGACAGGGTTATGGGAGCAGTACTTC. Amino acids: CASSDTTGTGLWEQYF.

Only one count was recorded for this clone. The chain joins TRBV19 to TRBJ1-5; D is unclear. Germline CDR1 and CDR2: LNHDA and SQIVND (reference sequence). The V and J ends lost 4 bases and 5 bases respectively, with 6 bases between them. CDR3 size: 12 residues. The CDR3 nucleotides are TGTGCCAGTAGTACCCCGTATCAGCCCCAGCATTTT. Translation gives CASSTPYQPQHF.

The rearrangement links TRBV18 to TRBJ2-7, with D possibly matching TRBD2 (5 bases). This CDR3 contains 15 residues. Looked up from germline, CDR1 is KGHSH and CDR2 is LQKENI. Between the trimmed V and J ends, which lost 0 bases and 1 base, there was a span of 10 bases. This chain's CDR3 is CASSPPYPGSYEQYF. Written as DNA, the CDR3 is TGTGCCAGCTCACCACCATATCCGGGGTCCTACGAGCAGTACTTC.

This clone was observed a few times. The rearrangement joins TRBV28 to TRBJ1-1; D unresolved. The length of the CDR3 is 11 residues. Trimming took off 10 bases at V and 5 bases at J, with 11 bases between the two ends. CDR1 and CDR2 (germline): MDHEN, SYDVKM. CDR3 protein: CAIRGNTEAFF. CDR3 coding DNA: TGTGCCATTAGAGGGAATACTGAAGCTTTCTTT.